The text below deals with one T cell receptor (beta chain). Trimming shortened V by 7 bases and J by 5 bases, and 20 bases separated the two germline ends. The CDR3 totals 15 residues. Per germline, CDR1 SGHTA and CDR2 FQGNSA. The data were taken from a study of radiotherapy plus CTLA-4 blockade in lung cancer. The assay was immunoSEQ multiplex PCR, and TCRdb's table has in-frame clones only and misses some. The sample yields some 110,000 clones, 75% to 80% seen once. The chain combines TRBV7-2 with TRBJ1-2; D is unclear. The material was peripheral blood, obtained from a patient treated with radiotherapy plus ipilimumab. This clonotype was sampled from a human donor with non-small cell lung cancer who had a partial response to radiotherapy plus ipilimumab. The chain's CDR3 is CASIPGGIHSYGYTF. The CDR3 bases are TGTGCCAGCATCCCCGGTGGTATCCATTCGTATGGCTACACCTTC.